Each of the 24 T cell receptor beta chains below was sequenced from the same sample in a study of cytomegalovirus exposure and HLA in healthy donors. 13 Jbeta primers and 60 Vbeta primers were used for the PCR. The method was immunoSEQ multiplex PCR; TCRdb's version includes in-frame clones alone and lacks a portion of them. Of approximately 38,000 clones in the sample, roughly 67% were seen once. Input material: PBMCs. The origin of the receptors is a man aged 45 to 65 in good health and CMV-seropositive.

CDR3 DNA sequence: TGTGCCAGCAGCTTTCAGGGAGGGGACACTGAAGCTTTCTTT. It is translated as CASSFQGGDTEAFF. The chain has TRBV7-3 and TRBJ1-1; tentatively, D is TRBD1 (5 bases). CDR1 and CDR2 from the germline V gene are SGHTA and FQGTGA. The CDR3 runs 14 residues. Trimming removed 3 bases from V and 3 bases from J, with 11 bases in between.

The chain joins TRBV13 to TRBJ2-1; 13 nucleotides line up with TRBD2. V lost 4 bases to trimming and J lost 5 bases; unmatched junction nucleotides: 2. The CDR3 extends over 15 amino acids. CDR1 is PRHDT and CDR2 is FYEKMQ in the germline V gene (reference sequence). Written as DNA, the CDR3 is TGTGCCAGCAGCTCCGGACTAGCGGGGGACAATGAGCAGTTCTTC. Amino acids: CASSSGLAGDNEQFF.

This chain connects TRBV5-1 to TRBJ2-5, with a weak D call TRBD2 (6 bases). CDR1 and CDR2 from the germline V gene are SGHRS and YFSETQ. Trimming took 3 bases from V and 2 from J, leaving 14 bases between them. This CDR3 comprises 15 residues. The CDR3 loop is CASSSDGLNQETQYF. CDR3 DNA: TGCGCCAGCAGCTCCGATGGACTAAATCAAGAGACCCAGTACTTC.

This clone was seen a handful of times. The rearrangement joins TRBV28 to TRBJ1-1, with 10 nucleotides matching TRBD1. J gave up 3 bases and V 8 bases, and 6 bases lay outside the gene matches. CDR1 and CDR2 (germline): MDHEN, SYDVKM. The CDR3 has 14 residues. CDR3 bases: TGTGCCAGCGTTCCGGGACAGGGGTACACTGAAGCTTTCTTT. Encoded protein: CASVPGQGYTEAFF.

This clone occurred once. The chain has TRBV6-5 and TRBJ2-2; D might be TRBD2 (6 bases). Trimming removed 7 bases at V and 8 bases at J, with 17 bases between. CDR3 length equals 14 residues. CDR1 MNHEY and CDR2 SVGAGI come from the germline V gene. CDR3 nucleotides: TGTGCCAGCACCCGAGGGGCGGGGCTGGGGGAGCTGTTTTTT. Translating gives CASTRGAGLGELFF.

The chain uses TRBV6-1 and TRBJ2-5, with TRBD1 matching 7 bases. The J call may be wrong; the DNA end is better matched by TRBJ2-7. CDR3 length: 14 amino acids. Germline-derived CDR1 and CDR2 are MNHNS and SASEGT. The CDR3 DNA reads TGTGCCAGCAGTGAAACAGGGGTTATTTACGAGCAGTACTTC. Translated: CASSETGVIYEQYF.

The chain has TRBV4-1 and TRBJ1-6, with 9 bases that match TRBD1. There are 19 residues in the CDR3. CDR1 is MGHRA and CDR2 is YSYEKL in the germline V gene. V shed 1 base and J 0 bases; nucleotides not matched to a gene: 7. The CDR3, as DNA: TGCGCCAGCAGCCAAGTGGGACAGGGTATCAGCTCCTATAATTCACCCCTCCACTTT. Translated: CASSQVGQGISSYNSPLHF.

The CDR3 DNA is TGCGCCAGCAGCTGGTCCGGGACAGGTCTCTACGAGCAGTACTTC. Amino acid sequence: CASSWSGTGLYEQYF. This chain uses TRBV5-1 with TRBJ2-5, with 8 bases identical to TRBD1. The J call may be incorrect, as the DNA end agrees better with TRBJ2-7. Germline V gene data show CDR1 as SGHRS and CDR2 as YFSETQ. There are 15 residues in the CDR3.

This clone has a handful of counts. This sequence joins TRBV5-6 and TRBJ1-6, with 10 nucleotides matching TRBD1. Germline CDR1 is SGHDT and CDR2 is YYEEEE. The CDR3 has 14 amino acids. Trimming took 4 bases from V and 15 from J; bases not matched to a gene: 10. The CDR3 DNA reads TGTGCCAGCAGCCGCGTCGGGACAGGGGTTTTCCTCCACTTT. Its protein product is CASSRVGTGVFLHF.

V is TRBV7-3 and J is TRBJ1-1, with 8 positions matching TRBD1. Germline CDR1 SGHTA, CDR2 FQGTGA. V lost 0 bases, J lost 6 bases, and 6 bases stayed unmatched. The CDR3 totals 15 residues. CDR3 protein: CASSLTGDRGAEAFF. CDR3 DNA: TGTGCCAGCAGCTTAACGGGAGACAGGGGAGCTGAAGCTTTCTTT.

The chain carries TRBV7-2 and TRBJ2-7, with 7 bases aligning to TRBD1. V lost 2 bases and J lost 2; bases outside the gene matches: 0. The germline V gene has CDR1 SGHTA and CDR2 FQGNSA. This CDR3 has 13 residues. Written as DNA, the CDR3 is TGTGCCAGCAGCTTAACAGGGGCCTACGAGCAGTACTTC. Amino acid sequence: CASSLTGAYEQYF.

This chain connects TRBV19 to TRBJ1-1, with a weak D call TRBD1 (6 bases). CDR1 LNHDA and CDR2 SQIVND come from the germline V gene (reference sequence). Trimming pared 6 bases from V and 1 base from J, leaving 12 bases between. The CDR3 extends over 14 amino acids. CDR3 amino acids: CASSNRAGNTEAFF. The DNA for the CDR3 is TGTGCCAGTAGCAACAGGGCCGGGAACACTGAAGCTTTCTTT. Full variable domain (outside the CDR3, taken from reference TRBV19 and TRBJ1-1): DGGITQSPKYLFRKEGQNVTLSCEQNLNHDAMYWYRQDPGQGLRLIYYSQIVNDFQKGDIAEGYSVSREKKESFPLTVTSAQKNPTAFYLCASSNRAGNTEAFFGQGTRLTVV.

The chain recombines TRBV5-4 with TRBJ1-6; 12 positions match TRBD1. The CDR3 is made up of 16 amino acids. V shed 5 bases, J shed 7 bases, and the junction held 7 bases outside the gene matches. In germline, CDR1 is SGHNT, CDR2 YYREEE (reference sequence). The CDR3 is CASRARDRGRNSPLHF. Written as DNA, the CDR3 is TGTGCCAGCAGAGCTAGGGACAGGGGGCGAAATTCACCCCTCCACTTT.

J is TRBJ2-2 and V is TRBV30, with 11 positions matching TRBD1. The CDR3 is made up of 16 amino acids. V shed 1 base, J shed 4 bases, and the junction held 5 bases outside the gene matches. Germline V gene lookup returns CDR1 GTSNPN and CDR2 SVGIG (reference sequence). The chain's CDR3 is CAWSDYGTGGTGELFF. The CDR3 bases are TGTGCCTGGAGTGATTACGGGACAGGGGGCACCGGGGAGCTGTTTTTT.

The chain is built from TRBV9 and TRBJ1-1; D is undetermined. The CDR3 runs to 13 residues. The V gene's germline CDR1 is SGDLS and CDR2 YYNGEE. Trimming took 4 bases from V and 6 from J, leaving 13 bases between them. DNA of the CDR3: TGTGCCAGCAGCAGTCCTGGCTTGGCTGAAGCTTTCTTT. Translation gives CASSSPGLAEAFF.

This sequence joins TRBV9 and TRBJ2-2, with 8 bases that match TRBD2. Germline V gene data show CDR1 as SGDLS and CDR2 as YYNGEE. The junction had 5 bases not matched to a gene; V was cut back by 2 bases and J by 5 bases. The CDR3 extends over 15 amino acids. CDR3 coding DNA: TGTGCCAGCAGCGTCGGGGGGGGTGCTACCGGGGAGCTGTTTTTT. Amino acid sequence: CASSVGGGATGELFF. Drawing the rest from reference TRBV9 and TRBJ2-2, the complete variable domain is DSGVTQTPKHLITATGQRVTLRCSPRSGDLSVYWYQQSLDQGLQFLIQYYNGEERAKGNILERFSAQQFPDLHSELNLSSLELGDSALYFCASSVGGGATGELFFGEGSRLTVL.

This clone showed up just a few times. This chain connects TRBV30 to TRBJ1-6; no clear D gene. The CDR3 contains 14 residues. Germline CDR1 and CDR2: GTSNPN and SVGIG (reference sequence). V lost 4 bases and J lost 0, with 7 bases in between. The CDR3 nucleotides read TGTGCCTGGAAAAGGAGCTCCTATAATTCACCCCTCCACTTT. Its translation is CAWKRSSYNSPLHF.

This clone came up a few times. The V and J genes are TRBV5-6 and TRBJ2-2, with 7 nucleotides matching TRBD2. Germline lookup yields CDR1 SGHDT and CDR2 YYEEEE. The CDR3 has 14 amino acids. Germline trimming cut 2 bases from V and 6 bases from J; bases unmatched to any gene: 4. The CDR3, as DNA: TGTGCCAGCAGCTTATTGACTAGCTCCGGGGAGCTGTTTTTT. It encodes CASSLLTSSGELFF.

The chain joins TRBV4-3 to TRBJ2-1, with a weak D call TRBD1 (5 bases). This CDR3 region has 15 residues. In germline, CDR1 is LGHNA, CDR2 YSLEER. V gave up 0 bases and J gave up 4 bases, with 10 bases separating them. CDR3 sequence (DNA): TGCGCCAGCAGCCAAGATTTATCAGGGTACAATGAGCAGTTCTTC. Translation gives CASSQDLSGYNEQFF.

The V call is TRBV28, the J call TRBJ2-5; tentatively, D is TRBD2 (5 bases). V was shortened by 7 bases and J by 9 bases, with 21 bases between the two germline ends. From germline, CDR1 is MDHEN and CDR2 SYDVKM. The CDR3 runs to 14 residues. The chain's CDR3 is CASKIQVRVGAQYF. CDR3 in DNA: TGTGCCAGCAAGATCCAGGTACGAGTCGGGGCCCAGTACTTC.

V and J are TRBV6-5 and TRBJ2-7; TRBD2 might be the D (6 bases). V was cut by 5 bases and J by 3 bases, with 14 bases left in between. This CDR3 is built from 14 residues. Germline V gives CDR1 MNHEY, CDR2 SVGAGI. The CDR3 loop reads CASSPGTEYYEQYF. CDR3 bases: TGTGCCAGCAGTCCCGGGACTGAATACTACGAGCAGTACTTC.

This clone is a singleton in its sample. A single base separates this from a much larger clone, so it may be a read error. The chain is built from TRBV7-6 and TRBJ1-2; TRBD1 agrees at 9 bases. The CDR3 is 13 residues long. The V segment lost 5 bases and the J segment 4 bases; nucleotides outside the gene matches: 2. Germline V lookup: CDR1 SGHVS, CDR2 FNYEAQ. CDR3 sequence: CASSQTGGYGYTF. As DNA, the CDR3 is TGTGCCAGCAGCCAGACAGGGGGCTATGGCTACACCTTC.

This chain uses TRBV2 with TRBJ1-1; D is unresolved. Trimming removed 5 bases at V and 4 bases at J, with 20 bases between. The CDR3 length is 16 residues. CDR1 is SNHLY and CDR2 is FYNNEI in the germline V gene. CDR3 residues: CASSLDSSLLGTEAFF. The CDR3 DNA sequence: TGTGCCAGCAGTTTGGACTCTAGCCTTCTTGGCACTGAAGCTTTCTTT.

This clone was seen a few times. This CDR3 is CATSTTGGVGTIYF. DNA of the CDR3: TGTGCCACCAGCACGACAGGGGGCGTGGGCACCATATATTTT. The chain is built from TRBV15 and TRBJ1-3; 10 nucleotides match TRBD1. The CDR3 is 14 residues long. V trimming: 4 bases; J trimming: 9 bases; junction bases outside the gene matches: 6. Germline CDR1 reads LNHNV; CDR2 reads YYDKDF (reference sequence).